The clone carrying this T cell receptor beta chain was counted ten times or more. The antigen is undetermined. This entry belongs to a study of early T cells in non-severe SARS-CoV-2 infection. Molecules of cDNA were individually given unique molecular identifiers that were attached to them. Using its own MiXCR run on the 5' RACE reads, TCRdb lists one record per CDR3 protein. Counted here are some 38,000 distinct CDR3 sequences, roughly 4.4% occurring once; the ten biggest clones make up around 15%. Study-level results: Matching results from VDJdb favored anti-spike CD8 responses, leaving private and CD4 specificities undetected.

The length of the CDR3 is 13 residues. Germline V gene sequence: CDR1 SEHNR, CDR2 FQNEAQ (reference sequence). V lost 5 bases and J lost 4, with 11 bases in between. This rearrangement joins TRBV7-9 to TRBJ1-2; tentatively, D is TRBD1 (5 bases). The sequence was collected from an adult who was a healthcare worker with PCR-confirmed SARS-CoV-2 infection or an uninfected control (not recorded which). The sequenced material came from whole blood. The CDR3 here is CASSDQGLYGYTF. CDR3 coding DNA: TGTGCCAGCAGCGATCAGGGCCTCTATGGCTACACCTTC.